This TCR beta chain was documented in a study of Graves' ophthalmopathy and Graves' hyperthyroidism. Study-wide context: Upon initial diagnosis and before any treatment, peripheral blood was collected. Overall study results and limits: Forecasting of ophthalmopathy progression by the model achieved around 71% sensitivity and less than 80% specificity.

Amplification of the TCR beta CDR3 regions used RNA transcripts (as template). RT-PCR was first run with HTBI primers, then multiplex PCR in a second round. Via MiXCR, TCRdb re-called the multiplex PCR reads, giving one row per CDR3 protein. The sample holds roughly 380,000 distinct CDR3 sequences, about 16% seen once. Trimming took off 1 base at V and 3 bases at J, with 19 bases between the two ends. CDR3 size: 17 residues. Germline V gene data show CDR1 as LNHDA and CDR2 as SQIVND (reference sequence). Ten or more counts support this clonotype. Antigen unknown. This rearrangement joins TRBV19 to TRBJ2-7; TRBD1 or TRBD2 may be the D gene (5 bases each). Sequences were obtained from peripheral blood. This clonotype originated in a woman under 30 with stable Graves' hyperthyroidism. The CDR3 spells CASSIGGTENFVYEQYF. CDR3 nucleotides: TGTGCCAGTAGTATAGGTGGGACCGAGAATTTTGTCTACGAGCAGTACTTC. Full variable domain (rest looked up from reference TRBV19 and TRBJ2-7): DGGITQSPKYLFRKEGQNVTLSCEQNLNHDAMYWYRQDPGQGLRLIYYSQIVNDFQKGDIAEGYSVSREKKESFPLTVTSAQKNPTAFYLCASSIGGTENFVYEQYFGPGTRLTVT.